The entry below gives a single T cell receptor beta chain sequence along with its context. The target antigen is unknown. The sample belongs to a study of cytomegalovirus exposure and HLA in healthy donors. Study-wide results and limits: CMV serostatus was the only immune exposure information that was available.

CDR1 and CDR2 (germline): MNHEY, SMNVEV (reference sequence). The CDR3 contains 17 residues. Germline trimming cut 3 bases from V and 4 bases from J; bases unmatched to any gene: 10. Researchers ran the PCR with 60 Vbeta and 13 Jbeta primers. This table comes from immunoSEQ multiplex PCR, and its TCRdb copy is limited to in-frame clones, with some not included. This sample's table has about 96,000 clones. The source material was PBMCs. The chain joins TRBV27 to TRBJ2-5; 11 bases align to TRBD2. The sequence was obtained from a woman in her twenties or thirties in good health and CMV-seronegative. CDR3 coding DNA: TGTGCCAGCAGTTTTAACCAACTAGCGGGGGTTGGAGAGACCCAGTACTTC. Protein sequence: CASSFNQLAGVGETQYF.